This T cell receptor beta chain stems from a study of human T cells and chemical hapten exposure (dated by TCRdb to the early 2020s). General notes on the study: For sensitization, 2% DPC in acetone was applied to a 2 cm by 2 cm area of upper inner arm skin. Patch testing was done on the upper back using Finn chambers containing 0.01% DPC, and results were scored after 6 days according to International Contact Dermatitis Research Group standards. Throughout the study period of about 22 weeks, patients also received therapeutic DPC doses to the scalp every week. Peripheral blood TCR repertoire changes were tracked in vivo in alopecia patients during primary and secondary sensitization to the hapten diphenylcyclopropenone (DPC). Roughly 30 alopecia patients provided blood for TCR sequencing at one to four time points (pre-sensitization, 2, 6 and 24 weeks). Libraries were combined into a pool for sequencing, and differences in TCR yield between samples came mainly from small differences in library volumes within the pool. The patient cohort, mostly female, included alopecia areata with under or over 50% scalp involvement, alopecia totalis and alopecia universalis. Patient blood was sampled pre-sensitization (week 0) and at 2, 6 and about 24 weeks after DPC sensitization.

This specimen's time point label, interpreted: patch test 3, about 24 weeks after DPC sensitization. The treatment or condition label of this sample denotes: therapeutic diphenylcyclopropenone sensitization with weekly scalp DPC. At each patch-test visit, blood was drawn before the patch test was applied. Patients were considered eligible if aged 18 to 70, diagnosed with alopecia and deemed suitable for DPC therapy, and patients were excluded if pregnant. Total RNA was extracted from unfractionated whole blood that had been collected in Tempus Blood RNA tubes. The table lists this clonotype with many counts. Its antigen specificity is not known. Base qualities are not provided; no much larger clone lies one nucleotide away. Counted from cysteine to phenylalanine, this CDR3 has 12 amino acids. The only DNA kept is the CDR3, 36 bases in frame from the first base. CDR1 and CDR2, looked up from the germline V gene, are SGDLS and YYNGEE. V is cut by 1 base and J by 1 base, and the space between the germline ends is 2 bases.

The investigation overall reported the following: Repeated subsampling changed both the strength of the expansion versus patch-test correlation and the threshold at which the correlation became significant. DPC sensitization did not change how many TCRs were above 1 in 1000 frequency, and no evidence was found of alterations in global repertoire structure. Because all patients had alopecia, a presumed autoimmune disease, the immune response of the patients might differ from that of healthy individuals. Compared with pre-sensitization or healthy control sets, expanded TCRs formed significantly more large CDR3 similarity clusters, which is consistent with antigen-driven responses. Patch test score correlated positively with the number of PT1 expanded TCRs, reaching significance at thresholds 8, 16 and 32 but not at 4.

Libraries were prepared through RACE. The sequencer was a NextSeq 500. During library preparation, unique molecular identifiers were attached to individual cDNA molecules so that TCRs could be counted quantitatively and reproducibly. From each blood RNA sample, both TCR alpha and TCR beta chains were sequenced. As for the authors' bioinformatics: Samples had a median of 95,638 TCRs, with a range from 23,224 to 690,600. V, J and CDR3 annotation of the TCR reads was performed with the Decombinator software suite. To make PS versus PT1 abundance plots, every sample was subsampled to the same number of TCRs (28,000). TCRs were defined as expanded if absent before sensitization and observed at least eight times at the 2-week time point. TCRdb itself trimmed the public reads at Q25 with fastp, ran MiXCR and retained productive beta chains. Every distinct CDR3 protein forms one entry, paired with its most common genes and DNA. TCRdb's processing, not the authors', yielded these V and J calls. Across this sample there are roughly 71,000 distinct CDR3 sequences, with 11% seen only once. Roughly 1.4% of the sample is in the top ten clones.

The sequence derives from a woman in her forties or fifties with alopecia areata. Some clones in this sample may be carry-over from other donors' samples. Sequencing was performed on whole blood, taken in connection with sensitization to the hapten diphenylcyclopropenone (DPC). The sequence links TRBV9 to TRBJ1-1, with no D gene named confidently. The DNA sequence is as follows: TGTGCCAGCAGCGTACGGAACACTGAAGCTTTCTTT. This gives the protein CASSVRNTEAFF.